The entry below describes one T cell receptor beta chain. Its antigen remains unknown. Trimming took 2 bases from V and 7 from J, leaving 12 bases between them. Looked up from germline, CDR1 is MDHEN and CDR2 is SYDVKM. The CDR3 contains 15 residues. TCRdb re-called the reads with MiXCR, one entry per CDR3 protein. Of 900,000 to 950,000 distinct CDR3 sequences listed, approximately 30% were seen once; the top ten hold 13%. This entry comes from a study of T cell repertoires in cytomegalovirus infection. The overall study: The public TCR beta signatures pointed to both CMV infection and matching HLA type.

The J gene is TRBJ1-6, the V gene TRBV28; D possibly corresponds to TRBD1 (5 bases). Sequencing used cultured CD8+ T cells from PBMCs, obtained from culture after CMV antigen stimulation. This TCR derives from a human donor in good health (CMV status not recorded). Some clones in this sample may be carry-over from other donors' samples. CDR3 protein: CASSLGTVGNSPLHF. CDR3 nucleotide sequence: TGTGCCAGCAGTTTAGGGACGGTGGGGAATTCACCCCTCCACTTT.